This TCR beta chain was found in a study of CD8+CD57+ T cells in acquired aplastic anemia (dated by TCRdb to between 2018 and 2020). With respect to the entire study: DNA extracted from sorted CD4+ and CD8+ cells had a mean of roughly 3.3 ug, with a range of about 0.2 to 30 ug. Overall study outcomes, separate from this receptor: Between patients and healthy controls, no significant difference in CD8+ Simpson's diversity was found (P=0.060). Although roughly 29 CD8+ CDR3 sequences were shared by patients and controls, these sequences appeared highly expressed in patients and within the immunodominant clones of patients.

In this study, sorted CD4+ and CD8+ T cells from the blood of healthy subjects and of severe aplastic anemia patients had their TCR repertoires deep-sequenced. Ficoll-Paque density gradient centrifugation was used to isolate peripheral blood mononuclear cells. Before DNA extraction, CD4+ and CD8+ T cells were sorted with FACS or magnetic beads. As concerns this clonotype: Its antigen is unknown. It has no much larger one-base neighbor in the sample; base qualities were not kept.

TCR beta VDJ combination and CDR3 sequence profiling used genomic DNA as the template. TCR repertoire sequencing was run on an Illumina HiSeq 2000. The authors' analysis ran thus. Repertoires were assessed using TRBV/TRBJ rearrangement plots, CDR3 size and DJ length profiles, and Simpson's diversity index. The most abundant DNA sequence in the deep sequencing data was taken as the immunodominant clone. CDR3 amino acid sequences were checked for sharing across subjects and were also compared against the VDJdb database and published repertoires. TCRdb took the public reads, trimmed them with fastp at Q25, ran MiXCR for clone calling and kept in-frame beta chains. Here each entry gathers all rows of one CDR3 protein and keeps the most common genes and DNA. These V and J calls rely on TCRdb rather than the paper's analysis. The table for this sample lists 150,000 to 200,000 distinct CDR3 sequences; under 70% of them were counted only once. The top ten hold around 46% of the sample.

Here V drops 2 bases and J drops 9 bases, and the junction holds 6 bases not matched to any gene. As encoded in the germline V gene, CDR1 is KGHDR while CDR2 is SFDVKD. The CDR3 covers 14 residues, taking in both the cysteine and the phenylalanine. The retained sequence is limited to the CDR3, 42 bases, with the frame set at the first base. The TCR was taken from a human donor with severe aplastic anemia or a healthy control (not recorded which). The rearranged segments are TRBV24-1 and TRBJ2-1, with TRBD1 identical over 7 junction bases. The sequenced material came from sorted CD4+, CD8+, or CD8+CD57+ T cells (not recorded which) from PBMCs. The CDR3 region: CATSDSGTDFEQFF. The base sequence is TGTGCCACCAGTGATTCCGGGACAGACTTTGAGCAGTTCTTC.